A selection of T cell receptor beta chains follows, all from one sample in a study of OX40 agonist ivuxolimab in advanced cancers. Assay: immunoSEQ multiplex PCR; the TCRdb copy retains only in-frame clones and omits some. The sample has nearly 110,000 clones, 85% to 95% seen once. Sequencing was performed on CD4+ or CD8+ T cells sorted from blood, taken in a trial of the OX40 agonist ivuxolimab. These receptors all come from an adult with an advanced solid tumor such as melanoma, head and neck, liver or kidney cancer. Each CDR3 is given with its conserved first and last residue. Fields, in order: clone size, V gene, J gene, D gene, CDR3 protein, CDR3 DNA. A D gene is named only where the DNA matches it firmly. Clone size is stated in some rows and not others, as once, few, many or a class when expanded.

>-|TRBV9|TRBJ2-7|TRBD2
CASSRGASGSYEQYF
TGTGCCAGCAGCCGGGGGGCTAGCGGGAGCTACGAGCAGTACTTC
>-|TRBV5-4|TRBJ1-2|TRBD1
CASSPQDRGNYGYTF
TGTGCCAGCAGCCCTCAGGACAGGGGGAACTATGGCTACACCTTC
>-|TRBV5-1|TRBJ2-1|-
CASHQGSYNEQFF
TGCGCCAGCCACCAGGGCAGCTACAATGAGCAGTTCTTC
>once|TRBV10-3|TRBJ1-6|-
CAISESTVTVPPLHF
TGTGCCATCAGTGAGTCGACGGTTACCGTGCCACCCCTCCACTTT
>-|TRBV28|TRBJ2-2|-
CASSSLNTGELFF
TGTGCCAGCAGTTCTCTTAACACCGGGGAGCTGTTTTTT
>-|TRBV2|TRBJ1-4|TRBD1
CASAGQGTNEKLFF
TGTGCCAGCGCGGGACAGGGAACTAATGAAAAACTGTTTTTT
>-|TRBV7-9|TRBJ1-1|-
CAGITGDEAFF
TGTGCCGGAATTACGGGGGATGAAGCTTTCTTT
>-|TRBV7-8|TRBJ1-2|-
CASSPTGGGNYGYTF
TGTGCCAGCAGCCCCACCGGGGGAGGGAACTATGGCTACACCTTC
>-|TRBV27|TRBJ2-3|-
CASSLGTGTDTQYF
TGTGCCAGCAGTCTGGGGACGGGCACAGATACGCAGTATTTT
>-|TRBV4-2|TRBJ2-2|TRBD2
CASSQTLAGVYTGELFF
TGTGCCAGCAGCCAGACCCTAGCGGGAGTATACACCGGGGAGCTGTTTTTT
>-|TRBV7-2|TRBJ1-2|-
CASSSRQFYGYTF
TGTGCCAGCAGCTCTCGACAGTTCTATGGCTACACCTTC
>-|TRBV5-1|TRBJ1-1|-
CASSLVVAGGAGAFF
TGCGCCAGCAGCTTGGTGGTTGCGGGGGGCGCAGGTGCTTTCTTT
>-|TRBV29-1|TRBJ1-5|-
CSVQPDNQPQHF
TGCAGCGTACAACCAGACAATCAGCCCCAGCATTTT
>-|TRBV19|TRBJ1-2|-
CASRPHDGQLNGYTF
TGTGCCAGCAGACCTCATGACGGTCAGCTTAATGGCTACACCTTC
>-|TRBV11-2|TRBJ2-3|-
CASSPNRGGGDTQYF
TGTGCCAGCAGCCCCAACAGGGGCGGGGGAGATACGCAGTATTTT
>-|TRBV28|TRBJ2-7|TRBD2
CASSLSSGNFLEQYF
TGTGCCAGCAGTTTAAGTAGCGGGAACTTCCTCGAGCAGTACTTC
>-|TRBV7-3|TRBJ2-5|TRBD1
CASSPGGSFGETQYF
TGTGCCAGCAGTCCAGGGGGCTCTTTCGGGGAGACCCAGTACTTC
>-|TRBV6-1|TRBJ2-2|TRBD2
CASSARTSGNTGELFF
TGTGCCAGCAGTGCCCGGACTAGCGGGAACACCGGGGAGCTGTTTTTT
>-|TRBV11-3|TRBJ2-7|TRBD1
CASSPGQGAREQYF
TGTGCCAGCAGCCCGGGACAGGGGGCGCGGGAGCAGTACTTC
>-|TRBV4-1|TRBJ2-5|TRBD1
CASSQTNMGQVETQYF
TGCGCCAGCAGCCAAACAAACATGGGACAGGTAGAGACCCAGTACTTC
>-|TRBV30|TRBJ1-5|-
CAWSVSGDQPQHF
TGTGCCTGGAGTGTATCCGGGGATCAGCCCCAGCATTTT
>-|TRBV11-3|TRBJ1-4|TRBD1
CASSARLQGSEKLFF
TGTGCCAGCAGCGCCCGTCTACAGGGGAGTGAAAAACTGTTTTTT
>-|TRBV28|TRBJ2-7|-
CARIFCGIYEQYF
TGTGCCAGGATCTTTTGCGGGATCTACGAGCAGTACTTC
>-|TRBV5-1|TRBJ1-1|-
CASSPQTMNTEAFF
TGCGCCAGCAGCCCACAAACAATGAACACTGAAGCTTTCTTT
>-|TRBV2|TRBJ1-2|-
CASNHPATNYGYTF
TGTGCCAGCAACCACCCGGCCACCAACTATGGCTACACCTTC
>few|TRBV27|TRBJ2-7|-
CASSLRGASSYEQYF
TGTGCCAGCAGTTTACGCGGGGCGAGCTCCTACGAGCAGTACTTC
>-|TRBV5-1|TRBJ2-1|TRBD2
CASSLAGGLNNEQFF
TGCGCCAGCAGCTTAGCGGGAGGCTTAAACAATGAGCAGTTCTTC
>once|TRBV16|TRBJ2-6|-
CASSQWSGANVLTF
TGTGCCAGCAGCCAATGGTCTGGGGCCAACGTCCTGACTTTC
>-|TRBV7-2|TRBJ2-7|-
CASSRLGRNSYEQYF
TGTGCCAGCAGCCGGCTGGGACGTAACTCCTACGAGCAGTACTTC
>-|TRBV7-9|TRBJ2-2|TRBD1
CASSPLSTGTGSTGELFF
TGTGCCAGCAGCCCCCTCTCCACCGGGACAGGGAGCACCGGGGAGCTGTTTTTT
>-|TRBV29-1|TRBJ1-2|TRBD1
CSVRETGRDGYTF
TGCAGCGTGAGGGAGACAGGGCGGGATGGCTACACCTTC
>-|TRBV5-4|TRBJ2-5|-
CASSFSPTQETQYF
TGTGCCAGCAGCTTTTCCCCCACCCAAGAGACCCAGTACTTC
>-|TRBV27|TRBJ1-2|TRBD1
CASSRDSYNYGYTF
TGTGCCAGCAGCCGGGACAGCTATAACTATGGCTACACCTTC
>few|TRBV5-4|TRBJ2-7|TRBD2
CASSPAGDFRGYEQYF
TGTGCCAGCAGCCCCGCGGGAGACTTCCGAGGTTACGAGCAGTACTTC
>-|TRBV14|TRBJ1-5|-
CASSHRVWGNQPQHF
TGTGCCAGCAGCCATAGGGTCTGGGGCAATCAGCCCCAGCATTTT
>-|TRBV28|TRBJ1-4|-
CASSPESYSTNEKLFF
TGTGCCAGCAGTCCCGAAAGTTATTCAACTAATGAAAAACTGTTTTTT
>-|TRBV29-1|TRBJ1-2|-
CSAAGASYGYTF
TGCAGCGCCGCTGGGGCTAGCTATGGCTACACCTTC
>-|TRBV2|TRBJ1-5|-
CASKGQDIKGNQPQHF
TGTGCCAGCAAAGGGCAGGATATTAAAGGGAATCAGCCCCAGCATTTT
>-|TRBV10-3|TRBJ1-2|-
CAIRQQGDGYGYTF
TGTGCCATCAGACAACAGGGAGATGGCTATGGCTACACCTTC
>-|TRBV10-1|TRBJ1-1|-
CASSPGMASMNTEAFF
TGCGCCAGCAGTCCAGGAATGGCCTCCATGAACACTGAAGCTTTCTTT
>-|TRBV27|TRBJ1-5|-
CASSSQGGLWQPQHF
TGTGCCAGCAGCTCCCAGGGTGGACTGTGGCAGCCCCAGCATTTT
>-|TRBV19|TRBJ1-5|-
CASTQQLDQPQHF
TGTGCCAGTACGCAGCAGTTAGATCAGCCCCAGCATTTT
>-|TRBV7-2|TRBJ2-5|-
CASSLVRLRETQYF
TGTGCCAGCAGCTTAGTTCGATTGAGGGAGACCCAGTACTTC
>-|TRBV7-2|TRBJ2-2|-
CASSFTGYTGELFF
TGTGCCAGCAGCTTTACAGGGTACACCGGGGAGCTGTTTTTT
>-|TRBV2|TRBJ2-7|-
CASSELGSDPYEQYF
TGTGCCAGCAGTGAACTCGGCAGCGACCCCTACGAGCAGTACTTC
>-|TRBV18|TRBJ2-1|-
CASSPALTYNEQFF
TGTGCCAGCTCACCTGCACTCACCTACAATGAGCAGTTCTTC
>-|TRBV7-2|TRBJ1-2|-
CASSLESQNGGYTF
TGTGCCAGCAGCTTAGAGTCACAGAACGGTGGCTACACCTTC
>-|TRBV18|TRBJ1-1|-
CASSPGLGTEAFF
TGTGCCAGCTCACCAGGGTTGGGCACTGAAGCTTTCTTT
>few|TRBV5-1|TRBJ2-3|TRBD2
CASNWGREADTQYF
TGCGCCAGCAACTGGGGGCGGGAGGCAGATACGCAGTATTTT
>-|TRBV7-2|TRBJ2-7|TRBD1
CASSLGGQSHEQYF
TGTGCCAGCAGCTTAGGGGGACAGTCCCACGAGCAGTACTTC
>-|TRBV5-1|TRBJ2-7|-
CASSTGTGYEQYF
TGCGCCAGCAGCACCGGGACCGGCTACGAGCAGTACTTC
>-|TRBV5-4|TRBJ1-4|-
CASSLDSANEKLFF
TGTGCCAGCAGCTTGGACAGCGCTAATGAAAAACTGTTTTTT
>-|TRBV28|TRBJ1-5|TRBD1
CASSLSGAGGAGQPQHF
TGTGCCAGCAGTTTGAGCGGGGCAGGGGGCGCAGGACAGCCCCAGCATTTT
>-|TRBV7-3|TRBJ1-1|-
CASSLNQGNTEAFF
TGTGCCAGCAGCTTAAATCAGGGGAACACTGAAGCTTTCTTT
>-|TRBV2|TRBJ2-1|TRBD2
CARGSGSRNEQFF
TGTGCCCGGGGGAGCGGGAGTCGTAATGAGCAGTTCTTC